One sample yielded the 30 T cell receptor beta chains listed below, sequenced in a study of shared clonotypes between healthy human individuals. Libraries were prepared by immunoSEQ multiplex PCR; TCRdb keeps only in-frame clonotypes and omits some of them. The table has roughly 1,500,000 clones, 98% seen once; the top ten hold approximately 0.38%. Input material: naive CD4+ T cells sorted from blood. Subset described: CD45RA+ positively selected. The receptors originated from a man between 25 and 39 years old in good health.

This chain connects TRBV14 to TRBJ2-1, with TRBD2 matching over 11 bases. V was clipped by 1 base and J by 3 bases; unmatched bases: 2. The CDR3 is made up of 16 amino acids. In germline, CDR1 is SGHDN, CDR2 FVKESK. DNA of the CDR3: TGTGCCAGCAGCCAAGGACTAGCGGGATTCTACAATGAGCAGTTCTTC. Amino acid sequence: CASSQGLAGFYNEQFF.

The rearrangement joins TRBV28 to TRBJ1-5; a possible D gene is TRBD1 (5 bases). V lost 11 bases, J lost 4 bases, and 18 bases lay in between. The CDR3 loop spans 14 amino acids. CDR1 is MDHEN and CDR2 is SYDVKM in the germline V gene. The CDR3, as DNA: TGTGCCGGGGGGGATGGACACCTGAATCAGCCCCAGCATTTT. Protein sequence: CAGGDGHLNQPQHF.

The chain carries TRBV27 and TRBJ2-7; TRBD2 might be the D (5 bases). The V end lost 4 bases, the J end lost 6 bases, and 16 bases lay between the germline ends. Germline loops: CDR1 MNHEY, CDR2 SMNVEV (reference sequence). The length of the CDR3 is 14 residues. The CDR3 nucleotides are TGTGCCAGCAGTTGGTCGGGAATATTTCCCGAGCAGTACTTC. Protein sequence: CASSWSGIFPEQYF.

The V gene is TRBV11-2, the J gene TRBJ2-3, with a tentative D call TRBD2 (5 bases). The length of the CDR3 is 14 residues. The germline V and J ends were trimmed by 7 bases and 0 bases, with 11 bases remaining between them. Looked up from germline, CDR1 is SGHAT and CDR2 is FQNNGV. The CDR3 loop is CASTFERSTDTQYF. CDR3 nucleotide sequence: TGTGCCAGCACCTTCGAGCGGAGCACAGATACGCAGTATTTT. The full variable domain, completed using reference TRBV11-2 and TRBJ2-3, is EAGVAQSPRYKIIEKRQSVAFWCNPISGHATLYWYQQILGQGPKLLIQFQNNGVVDDSQLPKDRFSAERLKGVDSTLKIQPAKLEDSAVYLCASTFERSTDTQYFGPGTRLTVL.

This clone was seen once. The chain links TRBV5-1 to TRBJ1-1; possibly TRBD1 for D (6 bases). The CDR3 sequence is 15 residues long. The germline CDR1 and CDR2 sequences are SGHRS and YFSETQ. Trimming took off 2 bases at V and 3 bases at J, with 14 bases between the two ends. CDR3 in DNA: TGCGCCAGCAGCTTCGTAGGGGGTTCGTACACTGAAGCTTTCTTT. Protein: CASSFVGGSYTEAFF.

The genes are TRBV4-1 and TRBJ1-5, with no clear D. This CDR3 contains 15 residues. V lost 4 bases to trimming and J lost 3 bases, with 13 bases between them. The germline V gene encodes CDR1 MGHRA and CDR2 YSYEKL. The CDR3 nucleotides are TGCGCCAGCAGCCCCTACCGGGATGCCAATCAGCCCCAGCATTTT. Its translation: CASSPYRDANQPQHF.

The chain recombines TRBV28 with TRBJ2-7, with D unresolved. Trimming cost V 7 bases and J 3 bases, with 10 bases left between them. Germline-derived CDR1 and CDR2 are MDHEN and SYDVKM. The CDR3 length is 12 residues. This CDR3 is CASTPGYYEQYF. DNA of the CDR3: TGTGCCAGCACCCCGGGCTACTACGAGCAGTACTTC.

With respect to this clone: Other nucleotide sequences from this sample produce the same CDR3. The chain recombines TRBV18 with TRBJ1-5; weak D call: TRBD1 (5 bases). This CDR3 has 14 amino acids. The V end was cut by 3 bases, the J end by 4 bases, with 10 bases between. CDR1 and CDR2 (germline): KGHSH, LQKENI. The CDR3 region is CASSPQGGNQPQHF. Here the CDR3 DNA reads TGTGCCAGCTCACCTCAGGGAGGGAATCAGCCCCAGCATTTT.

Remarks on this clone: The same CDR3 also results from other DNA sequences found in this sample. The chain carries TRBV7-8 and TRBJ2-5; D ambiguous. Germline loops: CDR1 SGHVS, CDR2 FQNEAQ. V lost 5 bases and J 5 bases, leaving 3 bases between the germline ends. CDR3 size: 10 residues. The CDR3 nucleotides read TGTGCCAGCAGCGGGGAGACCCAGTACTTC. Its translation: CASSGETQYF.

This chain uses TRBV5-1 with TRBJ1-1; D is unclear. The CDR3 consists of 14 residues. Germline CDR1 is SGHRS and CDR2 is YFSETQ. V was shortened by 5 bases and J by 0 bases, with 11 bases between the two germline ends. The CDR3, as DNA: TGCGCCAGCAGGCGGGCGGTCCTGAACACTGAAGCTTTCTTT. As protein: CASRRAVLNTEAFF.

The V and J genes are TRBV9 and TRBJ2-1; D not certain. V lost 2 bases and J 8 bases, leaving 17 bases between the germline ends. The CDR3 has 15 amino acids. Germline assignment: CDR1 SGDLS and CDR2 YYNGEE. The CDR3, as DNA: TGTGCCAGCAGCGTTGGTTGGTTAGCTGGGTATGAGCAGTTCTTC. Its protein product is CASSVGWLAGYEQFF.

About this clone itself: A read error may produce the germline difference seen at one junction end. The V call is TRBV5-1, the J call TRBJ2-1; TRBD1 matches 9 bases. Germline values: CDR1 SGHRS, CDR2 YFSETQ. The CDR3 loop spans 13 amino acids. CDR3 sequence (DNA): TGCGCCAGCAGCTTGGATCCGGGACAGGGTTATGTCTTC. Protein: CASSLDPGQGYVF.

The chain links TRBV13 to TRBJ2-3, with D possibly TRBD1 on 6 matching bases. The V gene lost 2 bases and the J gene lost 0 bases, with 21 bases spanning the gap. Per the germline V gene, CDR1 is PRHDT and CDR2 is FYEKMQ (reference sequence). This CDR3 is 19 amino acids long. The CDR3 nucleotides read TGTGCCAGCAGCTTATTGTTGAGGGCCTGGGGGACAAGCACAGATACGCAGTATTTT. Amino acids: CASSLLLRAWGTSTDTQYF.

CDR3 nucleotide sequence: TGTGCCAGCAGTCAACCCCGGGCAGGGGTTGTCCACGAGCAGTACTTC. Protein product: CASSQPRAGVVHEQYF. The chain joins TRBV28 to TRBJ2-7, with a weak D call TRBD1 (6 bases). The V end was cut by 5 bases, the J end by 5 bases, with 22 bases between. The CDR3 is made up of 16 amino acids. Germline-derived CDR1 and CDR2 are MDHEN and SYDVKM.

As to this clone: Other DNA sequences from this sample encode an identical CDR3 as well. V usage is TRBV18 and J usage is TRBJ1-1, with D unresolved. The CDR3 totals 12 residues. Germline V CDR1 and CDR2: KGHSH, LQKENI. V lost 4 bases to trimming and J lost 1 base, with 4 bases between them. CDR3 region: CASSRGNTEAFF. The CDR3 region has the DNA TGTGCCAGCTCACGGGGGAACACTGAAGCTTTCTTT.

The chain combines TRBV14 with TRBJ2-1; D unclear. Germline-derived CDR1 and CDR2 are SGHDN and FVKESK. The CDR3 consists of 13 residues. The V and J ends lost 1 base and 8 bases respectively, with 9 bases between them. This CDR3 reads CASSQAGAYEQFF. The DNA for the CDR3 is TGTGCCAGCAGCCAAGCGGGCGCCTATGAGCAGTTCTTC.

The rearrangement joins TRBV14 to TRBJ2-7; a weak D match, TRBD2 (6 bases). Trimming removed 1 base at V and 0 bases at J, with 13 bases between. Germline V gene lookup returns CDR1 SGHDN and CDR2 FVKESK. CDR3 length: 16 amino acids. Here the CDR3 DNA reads TGTGCCAGCAGCCAAGTTAGCGGAACAGGCTCCTACGAGCAGTACTTC. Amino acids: CASSQVSGTGSYEQYF.

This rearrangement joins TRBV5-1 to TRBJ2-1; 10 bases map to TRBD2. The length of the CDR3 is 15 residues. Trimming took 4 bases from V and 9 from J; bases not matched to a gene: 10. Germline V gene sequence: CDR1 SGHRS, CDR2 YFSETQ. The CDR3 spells CASSVGLAARGEQFF. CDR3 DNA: TGCGCCAGCAGCGTAGGACTAGCGGCTAGGGGTGAGCAGTTCTTC.

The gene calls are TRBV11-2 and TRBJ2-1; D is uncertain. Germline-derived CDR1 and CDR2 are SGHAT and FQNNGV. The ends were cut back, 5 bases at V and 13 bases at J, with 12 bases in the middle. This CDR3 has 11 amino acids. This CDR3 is CASSPGPHQFF. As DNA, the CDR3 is TGTGCCAGCAGCCCAGGACCTCATCAGTTCTTC.

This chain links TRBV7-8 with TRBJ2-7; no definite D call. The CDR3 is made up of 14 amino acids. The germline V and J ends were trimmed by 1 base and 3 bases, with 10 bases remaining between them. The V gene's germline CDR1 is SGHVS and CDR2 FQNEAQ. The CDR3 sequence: CASSLGRLGYEQYF. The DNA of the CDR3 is TGTGCCAGCAGCTTAGGACGATTAGGCTACGAGCAGTACTTC.

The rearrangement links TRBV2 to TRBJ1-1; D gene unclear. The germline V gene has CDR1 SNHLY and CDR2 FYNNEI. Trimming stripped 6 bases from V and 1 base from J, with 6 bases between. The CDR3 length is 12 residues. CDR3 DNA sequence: TGTGCCAGCAGAAACCGGAACACTGAAGCTTTCTTT. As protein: CASRNRNTEAFF.

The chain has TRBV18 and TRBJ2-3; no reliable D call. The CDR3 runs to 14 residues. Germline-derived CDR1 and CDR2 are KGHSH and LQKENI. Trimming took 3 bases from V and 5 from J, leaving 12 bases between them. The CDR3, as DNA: TGTGCCAGCTCACCCCGCGGAGATGTAGATACGCAGTATTTT. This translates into CASSPRGDVDTQYF.

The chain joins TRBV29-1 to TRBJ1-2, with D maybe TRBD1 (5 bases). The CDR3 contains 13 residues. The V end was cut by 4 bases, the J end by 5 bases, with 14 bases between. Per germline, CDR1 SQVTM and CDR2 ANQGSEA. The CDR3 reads CSVVTLDSYGYTF. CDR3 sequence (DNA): TGCAGCGTTGTTACCCTTGACAGTTATGGCTACACCTTC.

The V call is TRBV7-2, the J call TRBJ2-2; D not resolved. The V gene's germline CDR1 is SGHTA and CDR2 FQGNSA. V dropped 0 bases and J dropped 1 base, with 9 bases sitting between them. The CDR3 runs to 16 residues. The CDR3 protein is CASSLAAQLNTGELFF. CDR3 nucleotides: TGTGCCAGCAGCTTAGCGGCCCAGTTGAACACCGGGGAGCTGTTTTTT.

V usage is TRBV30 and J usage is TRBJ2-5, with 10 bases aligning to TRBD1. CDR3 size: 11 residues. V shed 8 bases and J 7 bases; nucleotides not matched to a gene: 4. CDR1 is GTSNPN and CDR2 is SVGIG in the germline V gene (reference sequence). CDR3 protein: CAGGTGATQYF. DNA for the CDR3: TGTGCCGGGGGGACAGGGGCGACCCAGTACTTC.

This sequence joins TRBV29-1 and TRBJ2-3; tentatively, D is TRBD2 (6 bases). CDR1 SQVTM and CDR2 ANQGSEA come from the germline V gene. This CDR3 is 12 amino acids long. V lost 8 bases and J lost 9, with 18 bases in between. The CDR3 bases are TGCAGCATCCTCGGAACGGGAGCCACGCAGTATTTT. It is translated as CSILGTGATQYF.

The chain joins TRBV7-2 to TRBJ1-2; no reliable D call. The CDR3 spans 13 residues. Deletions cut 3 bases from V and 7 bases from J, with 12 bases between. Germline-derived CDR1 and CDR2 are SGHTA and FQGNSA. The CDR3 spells CASSFALLSGYTF. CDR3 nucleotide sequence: TGTGCCAGCAGCTTCGCCCTCCTAAGTGGCTACACCTTC.

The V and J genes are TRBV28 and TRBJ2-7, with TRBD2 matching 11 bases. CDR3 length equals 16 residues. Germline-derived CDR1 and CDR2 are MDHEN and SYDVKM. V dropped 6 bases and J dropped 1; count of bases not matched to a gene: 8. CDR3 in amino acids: CASRSPGTSGSYEQYF. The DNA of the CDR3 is TGTGCCAGCAGGTCTCCCGGGACTAGCGGTTCCTACGAGCAGTACTTC.

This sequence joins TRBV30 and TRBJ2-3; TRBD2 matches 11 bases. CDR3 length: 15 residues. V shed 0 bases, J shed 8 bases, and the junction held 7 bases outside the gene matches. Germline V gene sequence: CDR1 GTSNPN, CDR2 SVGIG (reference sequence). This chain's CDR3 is CAWSVLAGGLGTQYF. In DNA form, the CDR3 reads TGTGCCTGGAGTGTATTAGCGGGAGGGCTGGGTACGCAGTATTTT.

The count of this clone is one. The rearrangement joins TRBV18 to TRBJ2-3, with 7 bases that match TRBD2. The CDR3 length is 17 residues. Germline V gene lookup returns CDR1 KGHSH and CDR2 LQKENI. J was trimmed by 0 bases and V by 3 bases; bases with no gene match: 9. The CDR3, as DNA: TGTGCCAGCTCACCCCTCATTCTAGCGGTCAGCACAGATACGCAGTATTTT. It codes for CASSPLILAVSTDTQYF. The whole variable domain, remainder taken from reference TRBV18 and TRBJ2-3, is NAGVMQNPRHLVRRRGQEARLRCSPMKGHSHVYWYRQLPEEGLKFMVYLQKENIIDESGMPKERFSAEFPKEGPSILRIQQVVRGDSAAYFCASSPLILAVSTDTQYFGPGTRLTVL.